A selection of T cell receptor beta chains follows, all from one sample in a study of molecular identifiers for immune sequencing clone quantification. TCRdb recomputed calls from the PCR reads with MiXCR, one row per CDR3 protein. The sample shows roughly 630,000 distinct CDR3 sequences, roughly 23% of them seen only once. Input material: naive CD8+ T cells from blood, with Jurkat cell RNA spiked in. The source of these receptors is a human donor in good health. Some libraries in this study had Jurkat cell RNA spiked in. The CDR3 runs from the conserved cysteine through the conserved F or W. A D gene is named only where the DNA matches it firmly. The size field is filled for only some rows; it gives once, few, many or a size class.

clone_size d_call j_call v_call cdr3_nt cdr3_aa
. . TRBJ2-3 TRBV4-1 TGCGCCAGCAGCCAAGAGGGCGGGACGAGCGCAGATACGCAGTATTTT CASSQEGGTSADTQYF
few TRBD2 TRBJ2-7 TRBV7-6 TGTGCCAGCAGCTGGGGACTAGCGGGGGCCTACGAGCAGTACTTC CASSWGLAGAYEQYF
few TRBD2 TRBJ2-7 TRBV19 TGTGCCAGTAGTATAGCTGCGGGGGGGAACGGCGAGCAGTACTTC CASSIAAGGNGEQYF
few . TRBJ2-7 TRBV3-2 TGTGCCAGCAGCCAAGATAGGACAGATAGATTCTACGAGCAGTACTTC CASSQDRTDRFYEQYF
many . TRBJ2-3 TRBV5-6 TGTGCCAGCAGCTTGGAGGCAGGACACAGGGATACGCAGTATTTT CASSLEAGHRDTQYF
. . TRBJ2-7 TRBV12-3/TRBV12-4 TGTGCCAGCAGCGACGGACTGAGAAGCTACGAGCAGTACTTC CASSDGLRSYEQYF
few TRBD1 TRBJ1-2 TRBV20-1 TGCAGTGCGAGGACCGGGACAGGGGCATTTAGCTACACCTTC CSARTGTGAFSYTF
. . TRBJ1-2 TRBV3-1 TGTGCCAGCAGCCAAGAAAGAAGCGGCCCCCTTAACTATGGCTACACCTTC CASSQERSGPLNYGYTF
few . TRBJ1-5 TRBV6-2/TRBV6-3 TGTGCCAGCAGTTACGAGGTCGGAGGGGGCAATCAGCCCCAGCATTTT CASSYEVGGGNQPQHF
few . TRBJ2-1 TRBV7-9 TGTGCCAGCAGCTTAGGCAATACTGAGCAGTTCTTC CASSLGNTEQFF
many . TRBJ2-7 TRBV28 TGTGCCAGCAGTTTACGCGGGACACTCACCTACGAGCAGTACTTC CASSLRGTLTYEQYF
few . TRBJ1-4 TRBV6-2/TRBV6-3 TGTGCCAGCAGCCCATCCCACCGCTTACAGTTACCAACTAATGAAAAACTGTTTTTT CASSPSHRLQLPTNEKLFF
many TRBD1 TRBJ1-1 TRBV20-1 TGCAGTGCTAGACCGACACAGGGGGTAATGAACACTGAAGCTTTCTTT CSARPTQGVMNTEAFF
. . TRBJ1-6 TRBV6-6 TGTGCCAGCAGTTACACGACCTTGGGAAATTCACCCCTCCACTTT CASSYTTLGNSPLHF
many . TRBJ1-5 TRBV24-1 TGTGCCACCAGTGACCCTAGGGGGGCGGACGATCAGCCCCAGCATTTT CATSDPRGADDQPQHF
many . TRBJ2-1 TRBV28 TGTGCCAGCAGTCCCTCGGGAGAGCAGTTCTTC CASSPSGEQFF
many . TRBJ2-2 TRBV29-1 TGCAGCGTCGAAGCTTACGGGAGCGACACCGGGGAGCTGTTTTTT CSVEAYGSDTGELFF
. TRBD1 TRBJ2-7 TRBV6-1 TGTGCCGCCCGGGACAGGGGGATCTACGAGCAGTACTTC CAARDRGIYEQYF
few . TRBJ1-1 TRBV11-2 TGTGCCAGCAGCTTTTTTAGACAGAATCTTGAAGCTTTCTTT CASSFFRQNLEAFF
many . TRBJ1-4 TRBV9 TGTGCCAGCAGCGCCGGGACATTGGATGAAAAACTGTTTTTT CASSAGTLDEKLFF
. . TRBJ2-7 TRBV7-3 TGTGCCAGCAGCTCGCCCAAAGGGGCGGTATTTTCCTACGAGCAGTACTTC CASSSPKGAVFSYEQYF
many . TRBJ1-4 TRBV4-3 TGCGCCAGCAGCCAAGAAGAGGGCTTTGAAAAACTGTTTTTT CASSQEEGFEKLFF
many . TRBJ2-5 TRBV18 TGTGCCAGCTCACCACCGGACGGAGGCGAGACCCAGTACTTC CASSPPDGGETQYF
many . TRBJ2-5 TRBV3-1 TGTGCCAGCAGCTTTCCCACTAGACCACAAGAGACCCAGTACTTC CASSFPTRPQETQYF
. . TRBJ1-1 TRBV27 TGTGCCAGCACTCACCTGGGAGGACCTGAAGCTTTCTTT CASTHLGGPEAFF
. TRBD1 TRBJ2-5 TRBV24-1 TGTGCCACCAGTGAATCCGGGACAGAGCAAGAGACCCAGTACTTC CATSESGTEQETQYF
. . TRBJ2-7 TRBV14 TGTGCCAGCAGCCAACCTACCTACGAGCAGTACTTC CASSQPTYEQYF
. . TRBJ2-2 TRBV6-6 TGTGCCAGCAGTCAGACAGGTTTCTTTGGGAGGAACACCGGGGAGCTGTTTTTT CASSQTGFFGRNTGELFF
. . TRBJ2-7 TRBV27 TGTGCCAGCAGTTCCCATCCAGACAGTCCGGGCACCTACGAGCAGTACTTC CASSSHPDSPGTYEQYF
few . TRBJ1-4 TRBV27 TGTGCCAGCAGATACCTAGGGACTAATGAAAAACTGTTTTTT CASRYLGTNEKLFF
few . TRBJ1-6 TRBV19 TGTGCCAGTACCGCGTGGGACGGGGAAGGCTCCTATAATTCACCCCTCCACTTT CASTAWDGEGSYNSPLHF
many . TRBJ2-5 TRBV7-9 TGTGCCAGCAGCTTTAGCCCAGGGGGGGTCTTAGAGACCCAGTACTTC CASSFSPGGVLETQYF
once . TRBJ2-7 TRBV3-2 TGTGGCAGCAGGGAGGAAGGTTGTCTGCTCTACGAGCAGTACTTC CGSREEGCLLYEQYF
many . TRBJ1-5 TRBV7-8 TGTGCCAGCAGCCAAGTCTCTTCCGTTGGGGACGGAGGACAGCCCCAGCATTTT CASSQVSSVGDGGQPQHF
few TRBD1 TRBJ2-1 TRBV27 TGTGCCAGCAGTCTAACAGGGGGTTTGGGAAATGAGCAGTTCTTC CASSLTGGLGNEQFF
many TRBD1 TRBJ1-1 TRBV7-9 TGTGCCAGCAGTACCCCAGGGGGTACGGACACTGAAGCTTTCTTT CASSTPGGTDTEAFF
. . TRBJ2-7 TRBV11-2 TGTGCCAGCAGCTTAGAACCGAGGCCCGAGCAGTACTTC CASSLEPRPEQYF
many . TRBJ1-2 TRBV10-3 TGTGCCATCAGTGAGTCGTCCACTCCGGGAGCTAACTATGGCTACACCTTC CAISESSTPGANYGYTF
few . TRBJ1-5 TRBV6-1 TGTGCCAGCAGTTCGTGGGAGGGGCAGCCCCAGCATTTT CASSSWEGQPQHF
many . TRBJ2-3 TRBV5-6 TGTGCCAGCTCCAAGTGGGCCTTCCTCACAGATACGCAGTATTTT CASSKWAFLTDTQYF
. TRBD1 TRBJ2-2 TRBV12-3/TRBV12-4 TGTGCCAGCGGTTTACCCGGGACAGGAAAGCTAGCCGGGGAGCTGTTTTTT CASGLPGTGKLAGELFF
. . TRBJ2-1 TRBV7-6 TGTGCCAGCAGCCCCCCTTTATACAATGAGCAGTTCTTC CASSPPLYNEQFF
. . TRBJ2-7 TRBV13 TGTGCCAGCAGGTCGGACAGCTCCTACGAGCAGCACTTC CASRSDSSYEQHF
many . TRBJ2-7 TRBV5-1 TGCGCCAGCAGCTTTTACCCAGGGGCAACCTCCTACGAGCAGTACTTC CASSFYPGATSYEQYF
. . TRBJ2-7 TRBV10-3 TGTGCCATCATGCCGGGACATAGTGACGAGCAGTACTTC CAIMPGHSDEQYF
. TRBD2 TRBJ2-5 TRBV20-1 TGCAGTGCTTCCACCCTAGCGGGGGGCAGCGCCCAAGAGACCCAGTACTTC CSASTLAGGSAQETQYF
many TRBD1 TRBJ1-5 TRBV19 TGTGCCAGTAGTATCCAGGGGGCAAGCAATCAGCCCCAGCATTTT CASSIQGASNQPQHF
many . TRBJ2-3 TRBV5-8 TGTGCCAGCAGCTTACCAGATACGCAGTATTTT CASSLPDTQYF
few . TRBJ1-2 TRBV6-5 TGTGCCAGCAGGAGGCCAGCTAACTATGGCTACACCTTC CASRRPANYGYTF
many TRBD2 TRBJ2-3 TRBV6-6 TGTGCCAGCAGCCCTACTAGCGGCACGGGAGATACGCAGTATTTT CASSPTSGTGDTQYF
. TRBD1 TRBJ1-3 TRBV19 TGTGCCAGTAGTACGACAGGGGCTGGAAACACCATATATTTT CASSTTGAGNTIYF
many . TRBJ1-1 TRBV9 . CASSVGEGALRPNNFF
few . TRBJ1-6 TRBV27 TGTGCCAGCAGTTCCCAGGATAAGTGGGGGGCCCTCCACTTT CASSSQDKWGALHF
few . TRBJ2-2 TRBV29-1 TGCAGCGCTCCGCTGGGGCGGGAGAACACCGGGGAGCTGTTTTTT CSAPLGRENTGELFF
many . TRBJ2-3 TRBV29-1 TGCAGCGTTGAGTCTGGAAGCACAGATACGCAGTATTTT CSVESGSTDTQYF